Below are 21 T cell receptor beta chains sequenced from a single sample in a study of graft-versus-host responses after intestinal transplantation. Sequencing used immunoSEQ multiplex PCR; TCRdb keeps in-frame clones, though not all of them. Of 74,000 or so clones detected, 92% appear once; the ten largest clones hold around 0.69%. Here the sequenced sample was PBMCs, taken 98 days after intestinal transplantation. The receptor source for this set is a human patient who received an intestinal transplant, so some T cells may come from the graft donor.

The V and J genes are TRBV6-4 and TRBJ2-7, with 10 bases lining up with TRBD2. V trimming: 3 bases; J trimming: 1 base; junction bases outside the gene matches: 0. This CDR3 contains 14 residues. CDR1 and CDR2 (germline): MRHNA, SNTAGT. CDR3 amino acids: CASSETSGSYEQYF. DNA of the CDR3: TGTGCCAGCAGTGAGACTAGCGGGTCCTACGAGCAGTACTTC.

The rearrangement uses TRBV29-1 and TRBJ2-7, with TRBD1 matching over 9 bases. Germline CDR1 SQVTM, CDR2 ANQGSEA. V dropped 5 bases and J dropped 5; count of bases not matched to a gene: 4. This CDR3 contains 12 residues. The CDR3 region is CSVQGQGNEQYF. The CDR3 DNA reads TGCAGCGTTCAAGGACAGGGGAACGAGCAGTACTTC.

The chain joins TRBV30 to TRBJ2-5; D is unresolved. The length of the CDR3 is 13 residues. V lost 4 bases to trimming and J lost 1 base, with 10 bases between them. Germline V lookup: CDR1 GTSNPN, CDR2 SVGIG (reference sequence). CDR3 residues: CAWTNIRQETQYF. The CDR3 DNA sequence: TGTGCCTGGACGAACATCCGCCAAGAGACCCAGTACTTC.

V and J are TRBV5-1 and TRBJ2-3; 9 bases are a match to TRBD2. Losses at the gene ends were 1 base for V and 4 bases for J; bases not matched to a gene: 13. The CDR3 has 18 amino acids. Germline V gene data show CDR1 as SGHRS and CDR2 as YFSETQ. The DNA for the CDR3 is TGCGCCAGCAGCTTGAGCGAAGCGGCGGGAGGGTTCCCAGATACGCAGTATTTT. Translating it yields CASSLSEAAGGFPDTQYF.

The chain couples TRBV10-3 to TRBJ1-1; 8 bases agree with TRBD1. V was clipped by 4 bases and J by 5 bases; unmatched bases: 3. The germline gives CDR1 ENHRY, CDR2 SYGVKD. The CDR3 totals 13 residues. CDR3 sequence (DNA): TGTGCCATCAGTGGGACAGGGAAGACTGAAGCTTTCTTT. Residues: CAISGTGKTEAFF.

The CDR3 bases are TGTGCCAGCAGCCGGGACTCCTACAATGAGCAGTTCTTC. Its protein product is CASSRDSYNEQFF. This chain uses TRBV6-6 with TRBJ2-1; TRBD2 might be the D (5 bases). This CDR3 comprises 13 residues. Germline-derived CDR1 and CDR2 are MNHNY and SVGAGI (reference sequence). The V end was cut by 6 bases, the J end by 0 bases, with 6 bases between.

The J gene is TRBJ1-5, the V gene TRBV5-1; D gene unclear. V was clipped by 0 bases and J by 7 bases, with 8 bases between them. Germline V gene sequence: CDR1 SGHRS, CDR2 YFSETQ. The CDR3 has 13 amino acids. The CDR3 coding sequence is TGCGCCAGCAGCTTGGCCGCGGGACAGCCCCAGCATTTT. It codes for CASSLAAGQPQHF.

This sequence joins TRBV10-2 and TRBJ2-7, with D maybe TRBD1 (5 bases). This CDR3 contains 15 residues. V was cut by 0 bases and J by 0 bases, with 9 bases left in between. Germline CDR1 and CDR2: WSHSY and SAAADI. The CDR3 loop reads CASSESQGTSYEQYF. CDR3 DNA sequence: TGCGCCAGCAGTGAGTCCCAGGGTACCTCCTACGAGCAGTACTTC.

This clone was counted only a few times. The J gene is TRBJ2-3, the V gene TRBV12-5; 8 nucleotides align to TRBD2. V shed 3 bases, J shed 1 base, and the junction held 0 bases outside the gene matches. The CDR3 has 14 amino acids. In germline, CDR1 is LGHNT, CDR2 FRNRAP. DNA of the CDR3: TGTGCTAGTGGTTTACTAGCGGGCACAGATACGCAGTATTTT. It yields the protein CASGLLAGTDTQYF.

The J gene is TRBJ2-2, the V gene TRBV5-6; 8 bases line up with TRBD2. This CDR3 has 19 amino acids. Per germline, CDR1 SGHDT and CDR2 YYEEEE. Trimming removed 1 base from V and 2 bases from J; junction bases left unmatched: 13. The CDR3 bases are TGTGCCAGCAGCTTGACTAGCGGTACGGAGTTTCGTAACACCGGGGAGCTGTTTTTT. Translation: CASSLTSGTEFRNTGELFF.

The CDR3 DNA reads as TGTGCCAGCTCACCACTAGCGGGCACAGATACGCAGTATTTT. The encoded protein is CASSPLAGTDTQYF. This chain connects TRBV18 to TRBJ2-3, with D possibly being TRBD2 (6 bases). CDR3 size: 14 residues. Germline values: CDR1 KGHSH, CDR2 LQKENI. V lost 1 base and J 1 base, leaving 6 bases between the germline ends.

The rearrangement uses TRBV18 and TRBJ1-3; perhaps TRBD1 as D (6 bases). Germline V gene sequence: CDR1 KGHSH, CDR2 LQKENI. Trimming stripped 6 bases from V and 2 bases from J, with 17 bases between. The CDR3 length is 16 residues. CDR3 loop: CASSLHRALTGNTIYF. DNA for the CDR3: TGTGCCAGCTCTCTCCACAGGGCACTAACTGGAAACACCATATATTTT.

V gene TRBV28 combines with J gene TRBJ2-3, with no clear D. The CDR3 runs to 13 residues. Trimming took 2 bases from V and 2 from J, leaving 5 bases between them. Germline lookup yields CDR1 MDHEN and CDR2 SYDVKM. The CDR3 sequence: CASSLRSTDTQYF. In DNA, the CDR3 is TGTGCCAGCAGTTTACGTTCCACAGATACGCAGTATTTT.

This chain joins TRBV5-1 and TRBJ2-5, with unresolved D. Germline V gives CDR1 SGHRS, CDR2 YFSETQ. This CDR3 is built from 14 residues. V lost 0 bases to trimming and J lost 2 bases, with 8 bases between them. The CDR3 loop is CASSLVVDQETQYF. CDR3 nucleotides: TGCGCCAGCAGCTTGGTGGTAGATCAAGAGACCCAGTACTTC.

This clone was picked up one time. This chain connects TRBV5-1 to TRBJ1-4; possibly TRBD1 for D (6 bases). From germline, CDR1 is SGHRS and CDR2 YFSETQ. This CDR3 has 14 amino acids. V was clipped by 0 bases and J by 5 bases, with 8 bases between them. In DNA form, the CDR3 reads TGCGCCAGCAGCTTGGGGACAGCAAATGAAAAACTGTTTTTT. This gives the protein CASSLGTANEKLFF.

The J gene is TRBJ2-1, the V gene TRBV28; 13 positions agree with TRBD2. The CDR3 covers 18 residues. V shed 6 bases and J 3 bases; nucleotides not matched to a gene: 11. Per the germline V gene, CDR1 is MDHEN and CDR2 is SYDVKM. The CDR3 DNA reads TGTGCCAGCAGATACCGGACTAGCGGGAGTTTTGACTACAATGAGCAGTTCTTC. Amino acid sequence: CASRYRTSGSFDYNEQFF.

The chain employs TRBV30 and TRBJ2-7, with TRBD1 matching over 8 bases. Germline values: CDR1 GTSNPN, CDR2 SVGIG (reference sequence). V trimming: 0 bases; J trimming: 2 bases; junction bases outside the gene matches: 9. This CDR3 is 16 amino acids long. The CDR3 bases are TGTGCCTGGAGTGTACTGGGGCAGGGGGCTACCTACGAGCAGTACTTC. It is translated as CAWSVLGQGATYEQYF. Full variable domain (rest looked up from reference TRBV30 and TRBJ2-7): SQTIHQWPATLVQPVGSPLSLECTVEGTSNPNLYWYRQAAGRGLQLLFYSVGIGQISSEVPQNLSASRPQDRQFILSSKKLLLSDSGFYLCAWSVLGQGATYEQYFGPGTRLTVT.

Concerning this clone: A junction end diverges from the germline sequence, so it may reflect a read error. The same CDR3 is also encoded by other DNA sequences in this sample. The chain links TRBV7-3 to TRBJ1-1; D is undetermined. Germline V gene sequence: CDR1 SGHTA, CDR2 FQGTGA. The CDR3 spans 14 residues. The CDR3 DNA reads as TGCGCCAGCAGCCCCGGAGGGTTGAACACTGAAGCTTTCTTT. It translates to CASSPGGLNTEAFF.

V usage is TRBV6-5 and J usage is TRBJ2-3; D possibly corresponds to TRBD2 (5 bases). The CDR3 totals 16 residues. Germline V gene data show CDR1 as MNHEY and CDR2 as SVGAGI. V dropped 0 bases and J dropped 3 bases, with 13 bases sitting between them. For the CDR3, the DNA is TGTGCCAGCAGTTACTCTGGACGGGGATTTACAGATACGCAGTATTTT. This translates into CASSYSGRGFTDTQYF.

The CDR3 loop reads CASSPSSGHVDTQYF. The CDR3 nucleotides are TGTGCCAGCAGTCCCTCTAGCGGACACGTAGATACGCAGTATTTT. The chain has TRBV28 and TRBJ2-3; 7 nucleotides match TRBD2. Germline V gene sequence: CDR1 MDHEN, CDR2 SYDVKM. The CDR3 is 15 residues long. J lost 5 bases, V lost 5 bases, and 10 bases had no gene match. Filled out from reference TRBV28 and TRBJ2-3, the complete variable domain reads DVKVTQSSRYLVKRTGEKVFLECVQDMDHENMFWYRQDPGLGLRLIYFSYDVKMKEKGDIPEGYSVSREKKERFSLILESASTNQTSMYLCASSPSSGHVDTQYFGPGTRLTVL.

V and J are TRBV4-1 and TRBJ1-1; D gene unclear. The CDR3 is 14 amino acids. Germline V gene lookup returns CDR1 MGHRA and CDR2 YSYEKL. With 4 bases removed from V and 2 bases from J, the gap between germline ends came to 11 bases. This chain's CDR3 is CASSLIRENTEAFF. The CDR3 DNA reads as TGCGCCAGCAGCCTCATACGGGAAAACACTGAAGCTTTCTTT.